Listed below are T cell receptor beta chains from one sample, sequenced in a study of shared clonotypes between healthy human individuals. Generated by immunoSEQ multiplex PCR, the TCRdb table keeps only in-frame clones and is missing some. The sample carries 650,000 to 750,000 clones, approximately 79% recorded once. Input material: memory CD4+ T cells sorted from blood. These receptor sequences come from a woman in her twenties or thirties in good health. The CDR3 runs from the conserved cysteine through the conserved F or W. A D gene is named only where the DNA matches it firmly. Only part of the rows carry a size: once, few, many, or a class if the clone is expanded.

cdr3_nt cdr3_aa v_call d_call clone_size j_call
TGTGCCAGCAAGAGGGGACTAGCGGGGCACAATGAGCAGTTCTTC CASKRGLAGHNEQFF TRBV28 TRBD2 . TRBJ2-1
TGTGCCAGCAGCCCTTATAATTTGACCCTAAGCTCCTACAATGAGCAGTTCTTC CASSPYNLTLSSYNEQFF TRBV21-1 . . TRBJ2-1
TGTGCCAGCTCACCACCCACAGCCCACAATGAAAAACTGTTTTTT CASSPPTAHNEKLFF TRBV18 . . TRBJ1-4
TGTGCCAGTAGCACAAGACTAGCGGGAGGCGTAGAGACCCAGTACTTC CASSTRLAGGVETQYF TRBV19 TRBD2 . TRBJ2-5
TGTGCCAGCGATAGGGGTCTACGGTCCAGATCCGAGCAGTACTTC CASDRGLRSRSEQYF TRBV2 . . TRBJ2-7
TGTGCCAGCAGTTTATCTCTCGGGACGAACACCGGGGAGCTGTTTTTT CASSLSLGTNTGELFF TRBV27 . once TRBJ2-2
TGTGCCAGCAGCCCGCCTAGCGGGAGGGGAGTGGAGACCCAGTACTTC CASSPPSGRGVETQYF TRBV21-1 . . TRBJ2-5
TGTGCCAGCTCACCAGTCGGGACAGGGGTGTACGAGCAGTACTTC CASSPVGTGVYEQYF TRBV18 TRBD1 . TRBJ2-7
TGTGCCAGCAGCTTGCGGGAGCGCACCGACATTCAGTACTTC CASSLRERTDIQYF TRBV11-2 TRBD2 . TRBJ2-4
TGTGCCAGCCAAGGACTAGTCTCTGGAAACACCATATATTTT CASQGLVSGNTIYF TRBV19 . few TRBJ1-3
TGTGCCAGCAGTTACACAGCGGGCCTCAACACCGGGGAGCTGTTTTTT CASSYTAGLNTGELFF TRBV6-5 . . TRBJ2-2
TGTGCCAGCAGTTCGGTGGGCCTCGTCCTCGAGCAGTACTTC CASSSVGLVLEQYF TRBV6-5 . . TRBJ2-7
TGCGCCAGCAGCTTGTGGAGCCCTGACCAGCCCCAGCATTTT CASSLWSPDQPQHF TRBV5-1 . . TRBJ1-5
TGTGCCACCAGCAGACCCCATTCCGCTACAGCTCCAGATACGCAGTATTTT CATSRPHSATAPDTQYF TRBV15 . . TRBJ2-3
TGTGCCAGCAGCTTAAGGAGCGGGAGTAGCACAGATACGCAGTATTTT CASSLRSGSSTDTQYF TRBV5-4 TRBD2 many TRBJ2-3
TGTGCCAGCAGCACCGGACAGGGGGCTACTGAAGCTTTCTTT CASSTGQGATEAFF TRBV5-6 TRBD1 . TRBJ1-1
TGTGCCAGCAGGGAAAGGGGGGCCGCTGACTATGGCTACACCTTC CASRERGAADYGYTF TRBV28 . few TRBJ1-2
TGTGCCAGCAAAGCTATGGGAAACACCATATATTTT CASKAMGNTIYF TRBV2 . . TRBJ1-3
TGTGCCAGCAGAAAAGGACTAGCGGGGGCGAATGAGCAGTTCTTC CASRKGLAGANEQFF TRBV27 TRBD2 once TRBJ2-1
TGTGCCAGCAGTTACTCCCACAGAGAGAACACTGAAGCTTTCTTT CASSYSHRENTEAFF TRBV6-6 . few TRBJ1-1
TGCGCCAGCAGTGAAGGGTTTGGAGAGCAGTACTTC CASSEGFGEQYF TRBV10-2 . . TRBJ2-7
TGTGCCAGCAGCCCGATAGTTTCCTACGAGCAGTACTTC CASSPIVSYEQYF TRBV21-1 . . TRBJ2-7
TGTGCCAGCAGCTGGTCAGGGGGCAGCTATGGCTACACCTTC CASSWSGGSYGYTF TRBV5-8 TRBD1 . TRBJ1-2
TGCGCCAGCAGCGCTGGACCAGGGGGGATAGCCAAAAACATTCAGTACTTC CASSAGPGGIAKNIQYF TRBV5-1 . . TRBJ2-4
TGTGCCATCAGTGTAGGAGGGCATCAGCCCCAGCATTTT CAISVGGHQPQHF TRBV10-3 . . TRBJ1-5